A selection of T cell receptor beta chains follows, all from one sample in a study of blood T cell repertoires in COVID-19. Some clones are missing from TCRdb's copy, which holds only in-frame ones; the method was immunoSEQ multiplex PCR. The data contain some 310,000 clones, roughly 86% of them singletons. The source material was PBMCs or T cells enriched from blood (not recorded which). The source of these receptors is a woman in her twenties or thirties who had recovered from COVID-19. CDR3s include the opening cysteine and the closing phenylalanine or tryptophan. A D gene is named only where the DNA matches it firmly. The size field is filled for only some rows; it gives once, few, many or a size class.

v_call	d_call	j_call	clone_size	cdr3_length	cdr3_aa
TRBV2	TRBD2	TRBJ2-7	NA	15	CASSEVAGGPHEQYF
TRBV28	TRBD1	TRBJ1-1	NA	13	CASSWDRETEAFF
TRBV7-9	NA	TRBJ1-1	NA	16	CASSLSGAGVNTEAFF
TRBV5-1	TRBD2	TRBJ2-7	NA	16	CASSSTLAALSYEQYF
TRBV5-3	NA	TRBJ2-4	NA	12	CGLRPAKNIQYF
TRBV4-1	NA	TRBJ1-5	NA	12	CASSHPGGPQHF
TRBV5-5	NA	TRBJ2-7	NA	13	CASLGRSSNEQYF
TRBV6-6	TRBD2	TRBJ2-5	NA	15	CASSYSAGGPATQYF
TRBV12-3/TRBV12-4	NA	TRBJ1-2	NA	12	CASSLTQYGYTF
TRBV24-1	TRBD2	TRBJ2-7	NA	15	CATSDYLAGVDEQYF
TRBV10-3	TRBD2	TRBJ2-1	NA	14	CAISTSRSYNEQFF
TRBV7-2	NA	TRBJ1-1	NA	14	CASSWETVNTEAFF
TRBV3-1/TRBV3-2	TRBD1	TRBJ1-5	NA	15	CASSPYGTGDQPQHF
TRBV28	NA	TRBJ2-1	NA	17	CASPPESLRPAYNEQFF
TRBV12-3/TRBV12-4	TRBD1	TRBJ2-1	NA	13	CASRGTGGEEQFF
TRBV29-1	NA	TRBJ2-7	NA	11	CSARTSYEQYF
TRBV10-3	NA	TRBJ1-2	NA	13	CAISGAVDYGYTF
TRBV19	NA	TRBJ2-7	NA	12	CATLGHNYEQYF
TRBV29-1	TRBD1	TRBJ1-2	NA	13	CSGSGTGSGGYTF
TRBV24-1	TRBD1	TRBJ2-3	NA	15	CATSDPTGGGDTQYF
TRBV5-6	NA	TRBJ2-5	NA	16	CASRETGEGIQETQYF
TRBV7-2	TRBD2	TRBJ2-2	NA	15	CASSLPGLASWELFF
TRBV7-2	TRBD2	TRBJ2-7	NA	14	CASSGLAGGYEQYF
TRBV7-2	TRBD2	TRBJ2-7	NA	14	CASSLNAGDYEQYF
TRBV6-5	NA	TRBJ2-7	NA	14	CASSLEEGLYEQYF
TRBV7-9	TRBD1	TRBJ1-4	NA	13	CASSTDRAEKLFF
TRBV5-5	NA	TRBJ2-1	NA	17	CASSLPVHRATYNEQFF
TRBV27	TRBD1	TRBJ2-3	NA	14	CANSRDRSTDTQYF
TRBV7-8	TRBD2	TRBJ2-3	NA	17	CASSYITSGRAEDTQYF
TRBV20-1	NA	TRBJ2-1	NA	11	CSAFRVNEQFF
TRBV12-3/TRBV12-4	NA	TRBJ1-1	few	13	CASSPRRNSEAFF
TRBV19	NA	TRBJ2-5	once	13	CASSIQGRETQYF
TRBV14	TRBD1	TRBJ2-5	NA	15	CASSWGQEYQETQYF
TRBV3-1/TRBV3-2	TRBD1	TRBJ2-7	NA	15	CASSPGQGPPHEQYF
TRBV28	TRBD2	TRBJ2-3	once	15	CASSSLAGPTDTQYF
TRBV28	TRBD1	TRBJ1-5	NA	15	CATVTGERGNQPQHF
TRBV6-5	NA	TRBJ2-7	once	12	CASSATSYEQYF
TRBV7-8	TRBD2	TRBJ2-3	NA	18	CASSLARRSGGSTDTQYF
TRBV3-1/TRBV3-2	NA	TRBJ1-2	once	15	CASTLAGEGVDGYTF
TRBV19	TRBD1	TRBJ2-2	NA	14	CASRSTGIAGELFF
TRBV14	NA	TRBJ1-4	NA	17	CASSQGADYGANEKLFF
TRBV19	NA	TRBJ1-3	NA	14	CASMGGASGNTIYF
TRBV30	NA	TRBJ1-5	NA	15	CAWSVAGGPNQPQHF
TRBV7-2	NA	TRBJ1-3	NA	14	CASSFGGSGNTIYF
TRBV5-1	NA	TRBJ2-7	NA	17	CASSLELASLSGYEQYF
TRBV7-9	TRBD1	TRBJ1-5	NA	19	CASSSTPGQGARTNQPQHF
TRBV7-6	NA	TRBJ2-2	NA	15	CASSLAGQGTGELFF
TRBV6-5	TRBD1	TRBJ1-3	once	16	CASSYLRTGSGNTIYF
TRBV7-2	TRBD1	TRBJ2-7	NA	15	CASSLVDRGPYEQYF
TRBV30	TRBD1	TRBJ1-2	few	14	CAWARDRGTYGYTF
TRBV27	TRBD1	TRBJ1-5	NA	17	CASRWTGRGYSNQPQHF
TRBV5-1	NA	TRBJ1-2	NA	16	CASSIAPGTHNYGYTF
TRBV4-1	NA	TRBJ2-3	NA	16	CASSSLASTSTDTQYF
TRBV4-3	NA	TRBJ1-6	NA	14	CASSQLIANSPLHF
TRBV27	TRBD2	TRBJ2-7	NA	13	CASSLAGGYEQYF
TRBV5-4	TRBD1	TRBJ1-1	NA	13	CASSSWTGTEAFF
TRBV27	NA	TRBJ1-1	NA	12	CASTNRGTEAFF
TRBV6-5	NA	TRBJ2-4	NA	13	CASREGGKNIQYF
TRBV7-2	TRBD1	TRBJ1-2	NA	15	CASSLDGETGRGYTF
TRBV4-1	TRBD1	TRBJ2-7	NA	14	CASSLGQGSYEQYF